This T cell receptor beta chain was sequenced during a study of radiotherapy plus CTLA-4 blockade in lung cancer. The protocol was immunoSEQ multiplex PCR, while the TCRdb copy is restricted to in-frame clones and leaves out a portion. The repertoire holds some 64,000 clones, with approximately 80% as singletons. There are 13 residues in the CDR3. V was shortened by 1 base and J by 6 bases, with 6 bases between the two germline ends. Germline V CDR1 and CDR2: MNHNS, SASEGT. This receptor was identified in a human donor with non-small cell lung cancer who had a complete response to radiotherapy plus ipilimumab. This rearrangement joins TRBV6-1 to TRBJ2-2; D is unclear. The sequences come from peripheral blood, collected from a patient treated with radiotherapy plus ipilimumab. The CDR3 sequence is CASSEGWSGELFF. The CDR3 nucleotides read TGTGCCAGCAGTGAAGGCTGGTCCGGGGAGCTGTTTTTT.